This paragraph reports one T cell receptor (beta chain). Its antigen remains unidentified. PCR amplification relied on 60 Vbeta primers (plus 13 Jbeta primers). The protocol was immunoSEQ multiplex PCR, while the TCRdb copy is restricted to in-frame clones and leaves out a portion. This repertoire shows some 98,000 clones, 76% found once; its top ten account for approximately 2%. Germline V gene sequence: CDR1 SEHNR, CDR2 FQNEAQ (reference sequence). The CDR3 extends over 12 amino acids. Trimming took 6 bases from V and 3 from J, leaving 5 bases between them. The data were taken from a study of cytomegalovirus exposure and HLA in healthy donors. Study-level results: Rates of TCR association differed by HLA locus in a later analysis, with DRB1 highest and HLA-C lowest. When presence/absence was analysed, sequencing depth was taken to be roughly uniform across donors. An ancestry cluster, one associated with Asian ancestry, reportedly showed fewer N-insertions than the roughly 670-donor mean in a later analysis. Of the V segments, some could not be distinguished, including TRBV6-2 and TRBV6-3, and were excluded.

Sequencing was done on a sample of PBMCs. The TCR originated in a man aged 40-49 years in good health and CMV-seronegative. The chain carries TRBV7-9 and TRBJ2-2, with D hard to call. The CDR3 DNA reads TGTGCCAGCAGACAAGACACCGGGGAGCTGTTTTTT. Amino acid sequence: CASRQDTGELFF.